The text below deals with one T cell receptor (beta chain). Antigen specificity is unknown. These data are taken from a study of Ad26.COV2.S vaccination and SARS-CoV-2 variants. Across the study: Dosing was one shot or two shots 56 days apart. Overall study results and limits: It was found that vaccine and placebo recipients had similar non-spike TCR breadth.

This CDR3 is 17 amino acids long. Germline trimming cut 3 bases from V and 5 bases from J; bases unmatched to any gene: 13. Germline-derived CDR1 and CDR2 are MNHEY and SVGEGT. TCRdb's table, derived via immunoSEQ multiplex PCR, lists solely in-frame clones and lacks some. The sample has about half a million clones, approximately 90% seen once. The sample's treatment: 15 to 20 received Ad26.COV2.S at low or high dose, single or two shots; 5 received placebo; per-sample allocation not given. Samples analyzed were those drawn on day 63 after the first vaccine or placebo injection. Ad26 vector vaccine expressed Wuhan-strain SARS-CoV-2 spike.

This sequence was found in a person between 18 and 65 years old who received the Ad26.COV2.S COVID-19 vaccine or a placebo. The sample here was peripheral blood, taken in a trial of Ad26.COV2.S vaccine versus placebo. The J gene is TRBJ1-5, the V gene TRBV6-2 or TRBV6-3, with 7 bases aligning to TRBD1. CDR3 in amino acids: CASSYTRTGVTYQPQHF. CDR3 bases: TGTGCCAGCAGTTATACCCGGACAGGCGTTACATATCAGCCCCAGCATTTT.